What follows are 14 T cell receptor beta chains derived from one specimen sequenced in a study of lung T cells in sarcoidosis with Löfgren's syndrome. TCRdb reprocessed the reads with MiXCR, giving one entry per CDR3 protein. Of more than 6,500 distinct CDR3 sequences in the sample, 20% to 25% were seen once. The specimen was CD4+ T cells from bronchoalveolar lavage fluid. These receptors were collected from a human donor with sarcoidosis (Löfgren's syndrome or another form), or a control subject (not recorded which).

This clonotype turned up a few times. Compared with germline, one end of the junction differs, possibly owing to a read error. The J gene is TRBJ2-2, the V gene TRBV24-1; D uncertain. This CDR3 region has 13 residues. Per germline, CDR1 KGHDR and CDR2 SFDVKD. CDR3 amino acids: CAASALTTGELFF. The CDR3 DNA sequence: TGTGCCGCCAGCGCCCTGACCACCGGGGAGCTGTTTTTT.

This clonotype was detected only a few times. This chain joins TRBV7-7 and TRBJ2-7; TRBD2 might be the D (7 bases). V lost 3 bases and J lost 0, with 12 bases in between. The germline V gene has CDR1 SSHAT and CDR2 FNYEAQ (reference sequence). The CDR3 is made up of 15 amino acids. DNA for the CDR3: TGTGCCAGCAGCTTGAGGGGGGGCCACTCCTACGAGCAGTACTTC. The encoded protein is CASSLRGGHSYEQYF.

In its sample, this clonotype is medium-sized. The chain recombines TRBV27 with TRBJ1-4; D is perhaps TRBD1 (6 bases). This CDR3 contains 14 residues. CDR1 MNHEY and CDR2 SMNVEV come from the germline V gene (reference sequence). V dropped 6 bases and J dropped 0 bases, with 8 bases sitting between them. The CDR3 loop reads CASSRTATNEKLFF. The CDR3 region has the DNA TGTGCCAGCAGCAGGACAGCAACTAATGAAAAACTGTTTTTT.

In its sample, this clonotype was seen a few times. J is TRBJ1-1 and V is TRBV29-1, with 9 bases matching TRBD1. J was trimmed by 2 bases and V by 6 bases; bases with no gene match: 4. The CDR3 length is 13 residues. Germline lookup yields CDR1 SQVTM and CDR2 ANQGSEA. The DNA for the CDR3 is TGCAGCGTAGACAGGGGGAGAAACACTGAAGCTTTCTTT. Its translation: CSVDRGRNTEAFF.

This clonotype occurred many times. The J gene is TRBJ2-3, the V gene TRBV28; the D gene is possibly TRBD1 (7 bases). Germline assignment: CDR1 MDHEN and CDR2 SYDVKM. The CDR3 totals 13 residues. V was trimmed by 7 bases and J by 11 bases, leaving 19 bases between them. The CDR3 nucleotides are TGTGCCAGCATGAGGCCAGGGGGGAGGATGCAGTATTTT. Protein sequence: CASMRPGGRMQYF. Supplemented by reference TRBV28 and TRBJ2-3, the full variable domain reads DVKVTQSSRYLVKRTGEKVFLECVQDMDHENMFWYRQDPGLGLRLIYFSYDVKMKEKGDIPEGYSVSREKKERFSLILESASTNQTSMYLCASMRPGGRMQYFGPGTRLTVL.

The chain links TRBV12-3 or TRBV12-4 to TRBJ1-3; no reliable D call. Trimming removed 8 bases at V and 0 bases at J, with 8 bases between. The CDR3 is 13 residues long. CDR3 coding DNA: TGTGCCAGCGGGCTCCTCTCTGGAAACACCATATATTTT. Protein: CASGLLSGNTIYF.

This clonotype is termed large (0.1 to 1%). V usage is TRBV10-1 and J usage is TRBJ1-6; D possibly corresponds to TRBD1 (6 bases). Looked up from germline, CDR1 is WNHNN and CDR2 is SYGVQD (reference sequence). Between the trimmed V and J ends, which lost 3 bases and 10 bases, there was a span of 13 bases. The CDR3 is 14 residues long. The CDR3 DNA sequence: TGCGCCAGCAGTGAATCCCGGGGGGCGTCACCCCTCCACTTT. Its translation is CASSESRGASPLHF.

About this clonotype itself: This sequence may be a read error, since a much larger clone differs from it by one base. The chain uses TRBV7-2 and TRBJ2-5, with D unclear. Germline V gene lookup returns CDR1 SGHTA and CDR2 FQGNSA. V gave up 0 bases and J gave up 2 bases, with 7 bases separating them. CDR3 length: 14 amino acids. The CDR3 loop is CASSLAPWQETQYF. The CDR3 DNA sequence: TGTGCCAGCAGCTTAGCGCCTTGGCAAGAGACCCAGTACTTC. Filled out from reference TRBV7-2 and TRBJ2-5, the complete variable domain reads GAGVSQSPSNKVTEKGKDVELRCDPISGHTALYWYRQSLGQGLEFLIYFQGNSAPDKSGLPSDRFSAERTGGSVSTLTIQRTQQEDSAVYLCASSLAPWQETQYFGPGTRLLVL.

Concerning this clonotype itself: At one boundary the junction diverges from the germline segment, which might be a read error. The chain uses TRBV4-1 and TRBJ2-1, with D unclear. This CDR3 has 14 residues. CDR1 is MGHRA, CDR2 YSYEKL, per germline. The CDR3 DNA reads TGCGCCAGCAACCAAGATAGGGTGGCGAATGAGCAGTTCTTC. Its protein product is CASNQDRVANEQFF.

This clonotype showed up many times. CDR3 bases: TGTGCCACCAGTGACGGGACAGGGGTAGATACGCAGTATTTT. Translation: CATSDGTGVDTQYF. This chain connects TRBV24-1 to TRBJ2-3, with TRBD1 matching over 10 bases. V lost 4 bases and J lost 5; bases outside the gene matches: 2. Germline CDR1 is KGHDR and CDR2 is SFDVKD. This CDR3 region has 14 residues.

By its share, this clonotype is medium-sized. The chain recombines TRBV20-1 with TRBJ2-7; 9 nucleotides match TRBD2. With V trimmed by 5 bases and J by 4 bases, 9 bases remained unmatched. Germline CDR1 is DFQATT and CDR2 is SNEGSKA (reference sequence). This CDR3 contains 14 residues. The CDR3 coding sequence is TGCAGTGCTGGCCGCGGGGGGGGGGCATACGAGCAGTACTTC. This codes for CSAGRGGGAYEQYF.

The V call is TRBV5-1, the J call TRBJ2-5, with 11 bases aligning to TRBD2. Germline CDR1 SGHRS, CDR2 YFSETQ. V shed 2 bases and J 4 bases; nucleotides not matched to a gene: 4. CDR3 length: 15 amino acids. DNA for the CDR3: TGCGCCAGCAGCTTTAGCGGGGGGGCTGGAGAGACCCAGTACTTC. Encoded protein: CASSFSGGAGETQYF.

This chain joins TRBV20-1 and TRBJ2-3, with 16 bases fitting TRBD2. J lost 3 bases, V lost 6 bases, and 6 bases had no gene match. The CDR3 has 16 amino acids. Germline CDR1 reads DFQATT; CDR2 reads SNEGSKA (reference sequence). In DNA form, the CDR3 reads TGCAGTGCGGATGGGACTAGCGGGGGGGCTACAGATACGCAGTATTTT. This sequence encodes CSADGTSGGATDTQYF.

On this clonotype: A junction boundary mismatches the germline segment, possibly from a read error. The chain is built from TRBV20-1 and TRBJ1-1, with D uncertain. This CDR3 has 15 amino acids. CDR1 and CDR2 from the germline V gene are DFQATT and SNEGSKA (reference sequence). The CDR3 reads CGAAHPSRGITEAFF. DNA of the CDR3: TGCGGTGCCGCTCACCCCTCGCGCGGCATAACTGAAGCTTTCTTT.